This is a list of T cell receptor beta chains from one sample in a study of T-cell reconstitution after alpha-beta-depleted transplantation in children. TCRdb independently ran MiXCR on the PCR reads; one entry per CDR3 protein. The table includes 70,000 to 95,000 distinct CDR3 sequences, 15% to 19% detected once. This sample comprised PBMCs, mostly from graft donor cells, obtained 180 days after TCRalphabeta/CD19-depleted stem cell transplant. All receptors come from a male patient aged 2-9 years who had a stem cell transplant for acute lymphoblastic leukemia, so the T cells may come from the graft donor. Each CDR3 is given with its conserved first and last residue. The D gene is left open where the match is weak. The listing skips clone size in some rows; elsewhere it reads once, few, many or a size class.

clone size	D gene	V gene	J gene	CDR3 DNA	CDR3 protein
few	NA	TRBV5-1	TRBJ1-5	TGCGCCAGCAGCTTAGAGGGGCCTTATCAGCCCCAGCATTTT	CASSLEGPYQPQHF
NA	TRBD2	TRBV5-1	TRBJ2-5	TGCGCCAGCAGCCCCTCGGTGGCGGGGGGGCAGGAGACCCAGTACTTC	CASSPSVAGGQETQYF
NA	NA	TRBV3-1	TRBJ2-2	TGTGCCAGCAGCCAAGAACCGGGACCTATCACCGGGGAGCTGTTTTTT	CASSQEPGPITGELFF
many	TRBD1	TRBV5-1	TRBJ2-3	TGCGCCAGCAGCTTGGTAGGGACAGGGCAGTATTTT	CASSLVGTGQYF
few	NA	TRBV7-9	TRBJ1-1	TGTGCCAGCAGCTTAGCAGCAGAGGAAGCTTTCTTT	CASSLAAEEAFF
few	NA	TRBV7-9	TRBJ2-7	TGTGCCAGCTCGGCGGGACACGACTACGAGCAGTACTTC	CASSAGHDYEQYF
NA	NA	TRBV7-2	TRBJ2-2	TGTGCCAGCAGCTCCCGAACACAGGGCCGGAACACCGGGGAGCTGTTTTTT	CASSSRTQGRNTGELFF
NA	TRBD2	TRBV9	TRBJ2-2	TGTGCCAGCAGCGTAGCTAGCGGGGCAAACACCGGGGAGCTGTTTTTT	CASSVASGANTGELFF
many	NA	TRBV4-3	TRBJ2-3	TGCGCCAGCAGCCAAGATCCCCCTCCCGTCGATACGCAGTATTTT	CASSQDPPPVDTQYF
NA	NA	TRBV19	TRBJ2-5	TGTGCCAGTAGTCCACGGTACCAAGAGACCCAGTACTTC	CASSPRYQETQYF
many	TRBD1	TRBV6-1	TRBJ1-2	TGTGCCAGCACCGACCGACAGGGAGGAGGCTACACCTTC	CASTDRQGGGYTF
NA	NA	TRBV4-1	TRBJ2-7	TGCGCCAGCAGCCAATTATGGAGCTCCTACGAGCAGTACTTC	CASSQLWSSYEQYF
NA	NA	TRBV18	TRBJ1-4	TGTGCCAGCTTGACGGGTGATAATGAAAAACTGTTTTTT	CASLTGDNEKLFF
NA	NA	TRBV5-1	TRBJ1-2	TGCGCCAGCACCAGTTCCCGCTATGGCTACACCTTC	CASTSSRYGYTF
few	TRBD1	TRBV5-1	TRBJ2-4	TGCGCCAGCAGTTACAGGACAGGGGACTTAGCCAAAAACATTCAGTACTTC	CASSYRTGDLAKNIQYF
many	TRBD2	TRBV6-5	TRBJ2-2	TGTGCCAGCAGTTACTCGGGGGTTGGACTAGCGGGGTTAACCGGGGAGCTGTTTTTT	CASSYSGVGLAGLTGELFF
NA	TRBD1	TRBV27	TRBJ2-7	TGTGCCAGCAGTTTATCACGGGACAGCATCCACGAGCAGTACTTC	CASSLSRDSIHEQYF
NA	NA	TRBV5-5	TRBJ2-5	TGTGCCAGCGGCCGTGGGTACGACCAAGAGACCCAGTACTTC	CASGRGYDQETQYF
NA	NA	TRBV29-1	TRBJ2-4	TGCAGCGTTGCAGGGGAAAAAAACATTCAGTACTTC	CSVAGEKNIQYF
few	TRBD1	TRBV7-6	TRBJ1-5	TGTGCCAGCAGCGCCGGGACAGGGGGCAATCAGCCCCAGCATTTT	CASSAGTGGNQPQHF
once	NA	TRBV18	TRBJ2-2	TGTGCCAGCTCACCCGGACGTCTGGGTGGGGAGCTGTTTTTT	CASSPGRLGGELFF
NA	NA	TRBV4-1	TRBJ1-2	TGCGCCAGCAGGGTGGAGGGGACGTCGGGGGGCTACACCTTC	CASRVEGTSGGYTF
few	NA	TRBV11-2	TRBJ1-1	TGTGCCAGCAGCCTAGTGGGGGGCTCGTGGGACACTGAAGCTTTCTTT	CASSLVGGSWDTEAFF
few	NA	TRBV7-6	TRBJ1-1	TGTGCCAGCAGCTTCGGCAGGGACACTGAAGCTTTCTTT	CASSFGRDTEAFF
few	NA	TRBV11-2	TRBJ2-1	TGTGCCAGCAGCTTAGATCCGGGGTCCCCGTACAATGAGCAGTTCTTC	CASSLDPGSPYNEQFF
few	NA	TRBV11-2	TRBJ2-7	TGTGCCAGCAGGACTCTGACAGCCCGCCTGCAGTACTTC	CASRTLTARLQYF
NA	TRBD1	TRBV12-3/TRBV12-4	TRBJ2-2	TGTGCCAGCACCTCGACAGGGGGCAGCACCGGGGAGCTGTTTTTT	CASTSTGGSTGELFF
NA	TRBD1	TRBV12-3/TRBV12-4	TRBJ2-5	TGTGCCAGCAGTTGGGGGACGGGACAGCGCCAAGAGACCCAGTACTTC	CASSWGTGQRQETQYF
NA	NA	TRBV12-3/TRBV12-4	TRBJ2-5	TGTGCCAGCAGTTTCAGAAGGGCGGCGGAGAAGACCCAGTACTTC	CASSFRRAAEKTQYF
NA	NA	TRBV12-3/TRBV12-4	TRBJ2-7	TGTGCCAGCAGTCCCCCCAGGGACGAGCAGTACTTC	CASSPPRDEQYF
NA	TRBD1	TRBV7-6	TRBJ2-5	TGTGCCAGCAGCTTCGACGGGACAGAGCCTCAAGAGACCCAGTACTTC	CASSFDGTEPQETQYF
NA	TRBD1	TRBV15	TRBJ2-7	TGTGCCACCAGCCTCGGACAGGGGTCCTACGAGCAGTACTTC	CATSLGQGSYEQYF
NA	NA	TRBV20-1	TRBJ1-3	TGCAGTGCTAGAGATCCCGGAAGCGCAGGGGGAAACACCATATATTTT	CSARDPGSAGGNTIYF
many	TRBD2	TRBV7-2	TRBJ2-5	TGTGCCAGCAGGGCGGGACTAGCCCGGGAGACCCAGTACTTC	CASRAGLARETQYF
NA	TRBD1	TRBV7-7	TRBJ1-1	TGTGCCAGCAGCCTTCAGGGGGGAGCTGAAGCTTTCTTT	CASSLQGGAEAFF